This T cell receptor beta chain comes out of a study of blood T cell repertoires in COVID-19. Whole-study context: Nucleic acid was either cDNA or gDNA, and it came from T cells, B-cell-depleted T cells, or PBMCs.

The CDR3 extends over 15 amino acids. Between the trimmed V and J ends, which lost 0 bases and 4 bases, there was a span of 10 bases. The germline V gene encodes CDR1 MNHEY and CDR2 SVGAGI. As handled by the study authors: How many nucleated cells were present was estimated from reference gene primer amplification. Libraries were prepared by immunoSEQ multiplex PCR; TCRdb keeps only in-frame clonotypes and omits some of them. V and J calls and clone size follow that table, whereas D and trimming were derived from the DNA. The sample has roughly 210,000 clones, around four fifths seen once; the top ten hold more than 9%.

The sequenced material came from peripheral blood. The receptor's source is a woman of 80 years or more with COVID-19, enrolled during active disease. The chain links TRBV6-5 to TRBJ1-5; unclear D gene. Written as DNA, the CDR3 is TGTGCCAGCAGTTACTCGAGGGCCACGAATCAGCCCCAGCATTTT. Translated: CASSYSRATNQPQHF.